The entry that follows covers one TCR beta chain sequence. The antigen is undetermined. Using immunoSEQ multiplex PCR, the repertoire was profiled, and TCRdb retains in-frame clones only, with some absent. In the table there are about 1,900 clones, approximately 90% of which are singletons. The data derive from a study of T cells in lung cancer brain metastases. At the level of the study: Median interval between primary and brain metastasis specimen acquisition was almost 350 days. General observations from the study: DNA fragmentation in FFPE samples may have prevented full retrieval of the infiltrating T cell repertoire. Effects of preoperative corticosteroids on T cell infiltration in brain metastases could not be controlled.

Patients had either synchronous oligometastatic disease or delayed solitary brain metastasis recurrence. The receptor comes from a woman aged 50 to 65 with non-small cell lung cancer that had spread to the brain. Sequenced material: tumor tissue from a brain metastasis.

CDR3 residues: CASSLQGWTEAFF. CDR3 nucleotides: TGCGCCAGCAGCTTACAGGGTTGGACTGAAGCTTTCTTT. This chain joins TRBV5-1 and TRBJ1-1; maybe TRBD1 (6 bases). The CDR3 length is 13 residues. CDR1 and CDR2 (germline): SGHRS, YFSETQ. V shed 2 bases and J shed 5 bases, with 10 bases lying between them. Filled out from reference TRBV5-1 and TRBJ1-1, the complete variable domain reads KAGVTQTPRYLIKTRGQQVTLSCSPISGHRSVSWYQQTPGQGLQFLFEYFSETQRNKGNFPGRFSGRQFSNSRSEMNVSTLELGDSALYLCASSLQGWTEAFFGQGTRLTVV.